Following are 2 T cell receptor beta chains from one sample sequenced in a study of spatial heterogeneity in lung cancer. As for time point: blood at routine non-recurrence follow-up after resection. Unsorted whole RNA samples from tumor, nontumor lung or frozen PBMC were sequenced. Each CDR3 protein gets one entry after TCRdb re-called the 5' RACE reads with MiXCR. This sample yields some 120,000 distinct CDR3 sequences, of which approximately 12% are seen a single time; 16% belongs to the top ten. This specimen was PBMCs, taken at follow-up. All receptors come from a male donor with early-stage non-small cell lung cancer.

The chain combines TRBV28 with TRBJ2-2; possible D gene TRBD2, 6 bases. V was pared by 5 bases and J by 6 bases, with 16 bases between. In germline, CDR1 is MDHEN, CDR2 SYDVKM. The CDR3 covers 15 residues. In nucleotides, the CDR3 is TGTGCCAGCAGTCCCCCCCTAGCGTTTGCCGGGGAGCTGTTTTTT. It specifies CASSPPLAFAGELFF. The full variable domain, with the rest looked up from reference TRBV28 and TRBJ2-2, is DVKVTQSSRYLVKRTGEKVFLECVQDMDHENMFWYRQDPGLGLRLIYFSYDVKMKEKGDIPEGYSVSREKKERFSLILESASTNQTSMYLCASSPPLAFAGELFFGEGSRLTVL.

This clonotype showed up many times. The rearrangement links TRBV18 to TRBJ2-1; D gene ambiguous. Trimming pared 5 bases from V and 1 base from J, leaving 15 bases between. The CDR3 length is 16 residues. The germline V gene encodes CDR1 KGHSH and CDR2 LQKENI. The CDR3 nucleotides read TGTGCCAGCTCAACCAACGTGGGTAGGTCCTACAATGAGCAGTTCTTC. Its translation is CASSTNVGRSYNEQFF.